This is a list of T cell receptor beta chains from one sample in a study of T cell changes during pregnancy in multiple sclerosis. Produced via immunoSEQ multiplex PCR; TCRdb's table is partial and in-frame only. Of tens of thousands of clones in the sample, about 88% were seen once. Here the sequenced sample was CD4+ T cells from peripheral blood mononuclear cells, taken in the second trimester of pregnancy. The receptors originated from a female donor with multiple sclerosis, enrolled in a pregnancy study. CDR3s include the opening cysteine and the closing phenylalanine or tryptophan. D genes are given only for firm matches. Not every row has a clone size; where given, it reads once, few, many or a size class.

>TRBV30|-|-|TRBJ2-3
TGTGCCTGGAGTAAGGGGGGAGGGCGAGGCGATACGCAGTATTTT
CAWSKGGGRGDTQYF
>TRBV28|-|TRBD2|TRBJ2-1
TGTGCCAGCACCCCGGGACTAGCGGGGATCAATGAGCAGTTCTTC
CASTPGLAGINEQFF
>TRBV27|-|TRBD2|TRBJ2-2
TGTGCCAGCAGGTTAGCGGGAGGGAACACCGGGGAGCTGTTTTTT
CASRLAGGNTGELFF
>TRBV25-1|-|TRBD2|TRBJ2-3
TGTGCCAGCAGTGACTCTCCGGGGGGGAGGGAAGGGACAGATACGCAGTATTTT
CASSDSPGGREGTDTQYF
>TRBV4-3|-|TRBD2|TRBJ2-1
TGCGCCAGCAGCCATCCACCGCACGGTCGGGGGGTAAATGAGCAGTTCTTC
CASSHPPHGRGVNEQFF
>TRBV27|-|TRBD1|TRBJ2-5
TGTGCCAGCAGTCCCCTCAAGACAGGGCGAGAGACCCAGTACTTC
CASSPLKTGRETQYF
>TRBV7-8|-|TRBD2|TRBJ2-1
TGTGCCAGCAGCCTCCGGACTAGCGGGAGGTCGGTCAATGAGCAGTTCTTC
CASSLRTSGRSVNEQFF
>TRBV15|-|TRBD2|TRBJ2-1
TGTGCCACCAGCAGAGCGAGCGGGAGCATCAATGAGCAGTTCTTC
CATSRASGSINEQFF
>TRBV7-3|once|TRBD1|TRBJ2-7
TGTGCCAGCAGCCCCCACAGGGGGAAACCCTACGAGCAGTACTTC
CASSPHRGKPYEQYF
>TRBV4-1|-|TRBD2|TRBJ2-7
TGCGCCAGCAGCCTGGGACTAGCGGGACTCTACGAGCAGTACTTC
CASSLGLAGLYEQYF
>TRBV7-3|-|TRBD1|TRBJ1-2
TGTGCCAGCAGCCAGGGACAGGGGATCGGCACCGGCTATGGCTACACCTTC
CASSQGQGIGTGYGYTF
>TRBV19|-|TRBD1|TRBJ1-2
TGTGCCAGTATGTCGGGACAGATCTATGGCTACACCTTC
CASMSGQIYGYTF
>TRBV5-1|once|TRBD2|TRBJ2-1
TGCGCCAGCAGCTTCAGGACTAGCCGGTCGGGGAATGAGCAGTTCTTC
CASSFRTSRSGNEQFF
>TRBV19|-|TRBD1|TRBJ2-5
TGTGCCAGTAGTGTGACAGGGGGACGAGAGACCCAGTACTTC
CASSVTGGRETQYF
>TRBV9|-|-|TRBJ1-2
TGTGCCAGCAGCGCGGACTCGGGTAACTATGGCTACACCTTC
CASSADSGNYGYTF
>TRBV19|-|TRBD2|TRBJ2-1
TGTGCCAGTAGTATTTCTAGCGGGGGGTACAATGAGCAGTTCTTC
CASSISSGGYNEQFF
>TRBV30|-|-|TRBJ1-5
TGTGCCTGGAGTACAGGGCGTAATCAGCCCCAGCATTTT
CAWSTGRNQPQHF
>TRBV18|once|-|TRBJ1-1
TGTGCCAGCTCACGGGGCTTGGTAGGCACTGAAGCTTTCTTT
CASSRGLVGTEAFF
>TRBV6-5|-|TRBD1|TRBJ2-1
TGTGCCAGCAGTAAAACAGGGGGTCAGTACAATGAGCAGTTCTTC
CASSKTGGQYNEQFF
>TRBV28|-|-|TRBJ1-1
TGTGCCAGCAGGTTTGCGGGGGACGTACTAATGAACACTGAAGCTTTCTTT
CASRFAGDVLMNTEAFF
>TRBV7-5|-|-|TRBJ2-7
TGTGCCAGAAGCTTAGCAGACAGGGCCACCTACGAGCAGTACTTC
CARSLADRATYEQYF
>TRBV9|-|TRBD1|TRBJ1-3
TGTGCCAGCAGCGCAAGACGGACAGGCCCGAACGACATATATTTT
CASSARRTGPNDIYF
>TRBV28|-|-|TRBJ2-1
TGTGCCAGCAGTTTATTGGCGGGTGCCTACAATGAGCAGTTCTTC
CASSLLAGAYNEQFF
>TRBV6-1|-|-|TRBJ1-1
TGTGCCAGCAGTGAAGCCGGACTGAAGGCTTTCTTT
CASSEAGLKAFF
>TRBV4-2|-|-|TRBJ1-5
TGTGCCAGCGCGACAACTGTTTATCAGCCCCAGCATTTT
CASATTVYQPQHF
>TRBV6-1|-|TRBD1|TRBJ1-4
TGTGCCAGCAGGACAGGGGGAGAAAAACTGTTTTTT
CASRTGGEKLFF
>TRBV28|-|-|TRBJ2-4
TGTGCCAGCAGTTTTAGCCCAGCCAAAAACATTCAGTACTTC
CASSFSPAKNIQYF
>TRBV6-5|-|-|TRBJ2-1
TGTGCCAGCAAGGAAGACAGTTACAATGAGCAGTTCTTC
CASKEDSYNEQFF
>TRBV27|-|-|TRBJ2-3
TGTGCCAGCAGTTTAGGGACAACCACAGATACGCAGTATTTT
CASSLGTTTDTQYF
>TRBV11-2|-|-|TRBJ1-2
TGTGCCAGCAGCTCCTTGTCAGGGTCTAACTATGGCTACACCTTC
CASSSLSGSNYGYTF
>TRBV15|once|-|TRBJ2-4
TGTGCCACCAGCAGAGATGGTCCTACCCGGGGAGGAGCCAAAAACATTCAGTACTTC
CATSRDGPTRGGAKNIQYF
>TRBV27|-|TRBD2|TRBJ2-2
TGTGCCAGCAGGGGAGATTACGGGACTAGCGGACACACCGGGGAGCTGTTTTTT
CASRGDYGTSGHTGELFF
>TRBV7-8|-|TRBD2|TRBJ2-1
TGTGCCAGCAGTCGCATTACACTAGCGGGAGGGCCGAGTGAGCAGTTCTTC
CASSRITLAGGPSEQFF
>TRBV15|once|TRBD1|TRBJ2-1
TGTGCCACCAGCAGCGGGACAGGGGGCTCCAATGAGCAGTTCTTC
CATSSGTGGSNEQFF
>TRBV29-1|-|TRBD1|TRBJ2-1
TGCAGCGTTGGACAGGGAAACTCCTACAATGAGCAGTTCTTC
CSVGQGNSYNEQFF
>TRBV7-7|-|TRBD2|TRBJ2-2
TGTGCTAGCAGCCCCAGCGGGAGAAGTGCCGGGGAGCTGTTTTTT
CASSPSGRSAGELFF
>TRBV7-9|-|-|TRBJ1-3
TGTGCCAGCAGCGTTACCGGGGGTAGTGGAAACACCATATATTTT
CASSVTGGSGNTIYF
>TRBV9|-|TRBD2|TRBJ2-2
TGTGCCAGCAGCTTTAGCGCGGGAGGGATCACCGGGGAGCTGTTTTTT
CASSFSAGGITGELFF
>TRBV2|-|TRBD1|TRBJ1-1
TGTGCCAGCAGGGGGACAGGATCTTTGAAAGAAGAAGCTTTCTTT
CASRGTGSLKEEAFF
>TRBV19|few|-|TRBJ2-7
TGTGCCAGTAGTATAGCTCCCGGGACACATTACGAGCAGTACTTC
CASSIAPGTHYEQYF
>TRBV28|-|-|TRBJ1-5
TGTGCCAGCAGTCAAGAGGCCCTTTATAGCAATCAGCCCCAGCATTTT
CASSQEALYSNQPQHF
>TRBV5-6|once|-|TRBJ1-1
TGTGCCAGCAGCTCCTTGTTCACAGGGAACACTGAAGCTTTCTTT
CASSSLFTGNTEAFF
>TRBV7-9|-|-|TRBJ1-2
TGTGCCAGCAGCTTAGATCCGTATGGCTACACCTTC
CASSLDPYGYTF
>TRBV6-6|-|-|TRBJ2-7
TGTGCCAGCAGTTACGGGAGAATGACGCGTGGAGAGCAGTACTTC
CASSYGRMTRGEQYF
>TRBV29-1|-|TRBD2|TRBJ2-1
TGCAGCGCGGGAGCCGGGACTAGCGGGCCCAATGAGCAGTTCTTC
CSAGAGTSGPNEQFF
>TRBV15|once|TRBD1|TRBJ2-7
TGTGCCACCAGCAGGGAATGGACAGGGGGCTCCTACGAGCAGTACTTC
CATSREWTGGSYEQYF
>TRBV28|-|-|TRBJ1-2
TGTGCCAGCAGGAACAGCTATGGCTACACCTTC
CASRNSYGYTF
>TRBV4-2|-|-|TRBJ1-4
TGTGCCAGCAGCCAAGCGTGGCGACTCCCTGAAAAACTGTTTTTT
CASSQAWRLPEKLFF